The sequence of this TCR beta chain was determined in a study of T cell responses to AZD1222 COVID-19 vaccine. This clone was counted a single time. Its target is not known. Compared with germline, one end of the junction differs, possibly owing to a read error. Study-level points and caveats: Most donors were white British, females outnumbered males, and clonal diversity was possibly underestimated.

The CDR3 loop spans 15 amino acids. Germline assignment: CDR1 LNHDA and CDR2 SQIVND (reference sequence). Libraries were prepared by immunoSEQ multiplex PCR; TCRdb keeps only in-frame clonotypes and omits some of them. This table has under 200,000 clones, around 90% appearing once. This receptor was obtained from an adult who received the AZD1222 COVID-19 vaccine. The genes are TRBV19 and TRBJ2-7; D unresolved. Material: peripheral blood, obtained 28 days after the second AZD1222 dose. Here the CDR3 DNA reads TGTGCCAGTAGAACACAGCACTCAAATCCCTATGAGCAGTACTTC. Its protein product is CASRTQHSNPYEQYF. The variable domain in full, with the rest retrieved from reference TRBV19 and TRBJ2-7, is DGGITQSPKYLFRKEGQNVTLSCEQNLNHDAMYWYRQDPGQGLRLIYYSQIVNDFQKGDIAEGYSVSREKKESFPLTVTSAQKNPTAFYLCASRTQHSNPYEQYFGPGTRLTVT.